This is a list of T cell receptor beta chains from one sample in a study of cytomegalovirus exposure and HLA in healthy donors. The assay was immunoSEQ multiplex PCR, and TCRdb's table has in-frame clones only and misses some. In the table there are 95,000 to 100,000 clones, around 69% of which are singletons. The specimen was PBMCs. These receptors all stem from a woman aged 55-70 years in good health and CMV-seropositive. The CDR3 runs from the conserved cysteine through the conserved F or W. D genes are given only for firm matches. Clone sizes are given selectively: once, few, many, or a class where the clone is expanded.

size	V	J	D	DNA	CDR3
NA	TRBV7-7	TRBJ2-3	TRBD1	TGTGCTAGCAGTCCGACAGGGATTAGCACAGATACGCAGTATTTT	CASSPTGISTDTQYF
once	TRBV9	TRBJ2-1	NA	TGTGCCAGCAGCGTAGGGGTGGGGGGCTCCTACAATGAGCAGTTCTTC	CASSVGVGGSYNEQFF
NA	TRBV15	TRBJ1-2	NA	TGTGCCACCAGCAGAGAGTATGAGACAGGCTATGGCTACACCTTC	CATSREYETGYGYTF
NA	TRBV29-1	TRBJ2-7	NA	TGCAGCGTTGAAGGAGTTGCTAGCGCCTTCTCCAGCTCCTACGAGCAGTACTTC	CSVEGVASAFSSSYEQYF
NA	TRBV7-2	TRBJ2-3	TRBD2	TGTGCCAGCAGCTACTACAAGCGGGATACAGATACGCAGTATTTT	CASSYYKRDTDTQYF
NA	TRBV5-1	TRBJ1-1	NA	TGCGCCAGCAGCTTGCTCCCCGGGGGCACTGAAGCTTTCTTT	CASSLLPGGTEAFF
few	TRBV28	TRBJ1-1	TRBD1	TGTGCCAGCAACTCGGGGCAGGGGGGAAACACTGAAGCTTTCTTT	CASNSGQGGNTEAFF
NA	TRBV6-5	TRBJ1-5	TRBD1	TGTGCCACCCCAGGACAGGGAGATCCGCCCCAGCATTTT	CATPGQGDPPQHF
NA	TRBV6-6	TRBJ1-1	NA	TGTGCCAGCAGTTTCGAGTTGAACACTGAAGCTTTCTTT	CASSFELNTEAFF
NA	TRBV6-5	TRBJ1-2	TRBD1	TGTGCCAGCAGCTCGGACAGGGACACATATGGCTACACCTTC	CASSSDRDTYGYTF
NA	TRBV25-1	TRBJ2-2	NA	TGTGCCAGCAGTGAAGTTAAGGGGCACACCGGGGAGCTGTTTTTT	CASSEVKGHTGELFF
once	TRBV5-1	TRBJ1-1	NA	TGCGCCAGCCGCCAGACAGTCATCGCTGAAGCTTTCTTT	CASRQTVIAEAFF
NA	TRBV9	TRBJ2-7	NA	TGTGCCAGCAGCGTAGGCTTAGGGGATGACCCCGCCTACTTC	CASSVGLGDDPAYF
NA	TRBV6-5	TRBJ2-7	NA	TGTGCCAGCAGGATGAAACAGGGTAGGCCCTACGAGCAGTACTTC	CASRMKQGRPYEQYF
NA	TRBV7-2	TRBJ1-1	NA	TGTGCCAGCAGCTTATTTAACAAGAACACTGAAGCTTTCTTT	CASSLFNKNTEAFF
NA	TRBV29-1	TRBJ1-2	NA	TGCAGCGTTGGAGGGGGTCATAACTATGGCTACACCTTC	CSVGGGHNYGYTF
NA	TRBV27	TRBJ2-1	NA	TGTGCCAGCAGTTCGGACAGATACAATGAGCAGTTCTTC	CASSSDRYNEQFF
NA	TRBV2	TRBJ1-3	NA	TGTGCCAGCAGACGACAGGAGCACTCTGGAAACACCATATATTTT	CASRRQEHSGNTIYF
NA	TRBV29-1	TRBJ1-4	NA	TGCAGCGTTGAAGATCGGAGTCGGGGGAAACTGTTTTTT	CSVEDRSRGKLFF
NA	TRBV2	TRBJ1-1	NA	TGTGCCAGCAGGAGGCTCGACGTCTCTGAAGCTTTCTTT	CASRRLDVSEAFF
few	TRBV29-1	TRBJ2-5	TRBD2	TGCAGCGTGGCCTTAGCGGGGGCGGAGACCCAGTACTTC	CSVALAGAETQYF
once	TRBV7-9	TRBJ2-2	NA	TGTGCCAGCAGCTTATCTATGGAGTTTATTTCGAACACCGGGGAGCTGTTTTTT	CASSLSMEFISNTGELFF
once	TRBV20-1	TRBJ1-2	NA	TGCAGTGCTAGTCCAGACTACACCTTC	CSASPDYTF
NA	TRBV27	TRBJ1-2	TRBD1	TGTGCCAGCAGTGAAGGACAGGGATTTAGGGGCTACACCTTC	CASSEGQGFRGYTF
NA	TRBV4-1	TRBJ2-1	TRBD2	TGCGCCAGCAGCCAAGGGAGGTTAGCGGGAGATGAGTTCTTC	CASSQGRLAGDEFF
NA	TRBV5-6	TRBJ2-7	TRBD2	TGTGCCAGCAGCTTGTTCCGGTCTAGCGGGATCAGAGACGAGCAGTACTTC	CASSLFRSSGIRDEQYF
NA	TRBV5-4	TRBJ2-2	NA	TGTGCCAGCAGCTTGGAGGCAGGAAGTACCGGGGAGCTGTTTTTT	CASSLEAGSTGELFF
NA	TRBV10-3	TRBJ2-7	NA	TGTGCCATCAGCTCGGGAGAGGATTACGAGCAGTACTTC	CAISSGEDYEQYF
NA	TRBV2	TRBJ2-2	NA	TGTGCCTCCGGGGGGACAAGGGCCGGGGAGCTGTTTTTT	CASGGTRAGELFF
NA	TRBV5-4	TRBJ1-5	NA	TGTGCCAGCAGCTTGGGAGGGAGCAATCAGCCCCAGCATTTT	CASSLGGSNQPQHF
NA	TRBV19	TRBJ1-2	TRBD1	TGTGCCAGTAGCAGGGGGCGCGTCTATGGCTACACCTTC	CASSRGRVYGYTF
NA	TRBV7-9	TRBJ2-7	NA	TGTGCCAGCAGCCCTAGGGGCCCAACCTACGAGCAGTACTTC	CASSPRGPTYEQYF
once	TRBV30	TRBJ2-1	TRBD2	TGTGCCTGGAGTACGGGACTAGCGGGAGGTGAGCAGTTCTTC	CAWSTGLAGGEQFF
few	TRBV4-1	TRBJ1-5	TRBD1	TGCGCCAGCAGCCACATAGGGGACAGGGGTCAGCCCCAGCATTTT	CASSHIGDRGQPQHF
NA	TRBV29-1	TRBJ2-7	TRBD1	TGCAGCGTCTGTCTACAGACAGGGGCCGAGCAGTACTTC	CSVCLQTGAEQYF
NA	TRBV27	TRBJ2-7	TRBD1	TGTGCCAGCAGTTTAACCCGGACAGGTCTGAGTGAGCAGTACTTC	CASSLTRTGLSEQYF
NA	TRBV5-4	TRBJ2-5	NA	TGTGCCAGCAGCTTGAATACAGGCGCCCAAGAGACCCAGTACTTC	CASSLNTGAQETQYF
once	TRBV2	TRBJ2-1	NA	TGTGCCAGCAACATTGACTCCTACAATGAGCAGTTCTTC	CASNIDSYNEQFF
few	TRBV5-6	TRBJ1-1	TRBD1	TGTGCCAGCAGCTTGGGGCCAGGGGGATGGGCTTTCTTT	CASSLGPGGWAFF
NA	TRBV5-4	TRBJ1-1	NA	TGTGCCAGCAGCTCCTCGGGACAAGGTTTCACTGAAGCTTTCTTT	CASSSSGQGFTEAFF
few	TRBV5-1	TRBJ1-1	NA	TGCGCCAGCAGCTTGGACGGTAGCCGAGGTGCAGAAGCTTTCTTT	CASSLDGSRGAEAFF
NA	TRBV6-1	TRBJ2-5	NA	TGTGCCAGCAGGGACCGGCCGGGAACGGGGGAGACCCAGTACTTC	CASRDRPGTGETQYF
NA	TRBV6-5	TRBJ2-3	TRBD2	TGTGCCAGCATGGTAGCGGGAGTCGATACGCAGTATTTT	CASMVAGVDTQYF
NA	TRBV13	TRBJ2-3	NA	TGTGCCAGCAGCTTAGCGGGAACAGATACGCAGTATTTT	CASSLAGTDTQYF
NA	TRBV10-1	TRBJ2-2	TRBD2	TGCGCCAGCAGTTCGTCCGGGACTAGCGGGTTTGCGAACACCGGGGAGCTGTTTTTT	CASSSSGTSGFANTGELFF
NA	TRBV2	TRBJ1-2	NA	TGTGCCAGCGACGGCTGGGACAAGGCTGGCTACACCTTC	CASDGWDKAGYTF
NA	TRBV15	TRBJ1-5	NA	TGTGCCACCAGCAGAGATCACCAGGGTAGGGAGCCCCAGCATTTT	CATSRDHQGREPQHF
NA	TRBV9	TRBJ2-1	TRBD2	TGTGCCAGCAGCGTATCAGCGGGAGGGATTAATGAGCAGTTCTTC	CASSVSAGGINEQFF
NA	TRBV4-1	TRBJ1-3	NA	TGCGCCAGCAGCCAAGAAGGCAGGGGCGGAGGAAACACCATATATTTT	CASSQEGRGGGNTIYF
NA	TRBV30	TRBJ1-2	TRBD1	TGTGCCTGGAGCCGGGACAGGTCTAACTATGGCTACACCTTC	CAWSRDRSNYGYTF
NA	TRBV6-1	TRBJ2-1	TRBD2	TGTGCCAGCAGTGAGTTCATGACTAGCGGGAAATACAATGAGCAGTTCTTC	CASSEFMTSGKYNEQFF
NA	TRBV7-9	TRBJ2-4	TRBD2	TGTGCCAGCAGCCCGGGGGGGCAGCTCTGGTACTTC	CASSPGGQLWYF
once	TRBV5-4	TRBJ2-5	TRBD2	TGTGCCAGCAGCTCGACTAGCGGGAGTGAGCAGTACTTC	CASSSTSGSEQYF
NA	TRBV6-5	TRBJ2-7	NA	TGTGCCAGCAGTTACTCAGGGAGGCCCTACGAGCAGTACTTC	CASSYSGRPYEQYF